Following are 6 T cell receptor beta chains from one sample sequenced in a study of control samples from healthy donors and cancer patients. Assay used: immunoSEQ multiplex PCR; TCRdb lists only in-frame clones, some missing. The table has about 130,000 clones, 92% seen once; the top ten hold 0.58%. Sequencing used PBMCs. These receptors were obtained from a man at least 80 years old with head and neck cancer.

The genes are TRBV6-5 and TRBJ2-7; D is perhaps TRBD1 (6 bases). CDR1 is MNHEY and CDR2 is SVGAGI in the germline V gene. This CDR3 spans 12 amino acids. V was shortened by 5 bases and J by 7 bases, with 12 bases between the two germline ends. CDR3 residues: CASSTGHTEQYF. In nucleotides, the CDR3 is TGTGCCAGCAGTACGGGACATACAGAGCAGTACTTC.

J is TRBJ1-5 and V is TRBV18; D might be TRBD1 (6 bases). CDR1 KGHSH and CDR2 LQKENI come from the germline V gene. The CDR3 runs to 16 residues. Trimming pared 1 base from V and 2 bases from J, leaving 12 bases between. The CDR3 protein is CASSPLGQGRNQPQHF. The CDR3 DNA reads as TGTGCCAGCTCACCACTAGGGCAGGGGCGCAATCAGCCCCAGCATTTT. The full variable domain, with the rest looked up from reference TRBV18 and TRBJ1-5, is NAGVMQNPRHLVRRRGQEARLRCSPMKGHSHVYWYRQLPEEGLKFMVYLQKENIIDESGMPKERFSAEFPKEGPSILRIQQVVRGDSAAYFCASSPLGQGRNQPQHFGDGTRLSIL.

The count of this clone is one. The chain is built from TRBV3-1 (or the pseudogene TRBV3-2) and TRBJ1-6; no firm D call. Trimming removed 4 bases at V and 5 bases at J, with 6 bases between. This CDR3 is built from 13 residues. Germline CDR1 and CDR2: LGHDT and YNNKEL (reference sequence). This chain's CDR3 is CASSPTDNSPLHF. CDR3 sequence (DNA): TGTGCCAGCAGCCCTACGGATAATTCACCCCTCCACTTT.

This rearrangement joins TRBV19 to TRBJ2-2, with TRBD1 matching 9 bases. V dropped 2 bases and J dropped 2; count of bases not matched to a gene: 9. The CDR3 length is 18 residues. The germline gives CDR1 LNHDA, CDR2 SQIVND (reference sequence). The chain's CDR3 is CASSIIGTGYYNTGELFF. DNA for the CDR3: TGTGCCAGTAGTATAATTGGGACAGGGTATTATAACACCGGGGAGCTGTTTTTT.

Worth noting for this clone: A junction end diverges from the germline sequence, so it may reflect a read error. The chain couples TRBV5-1 to TRBJ2-2; tentatively, D is TRBD2 (5 bases). The germline V gene has CDR1 SGHRS and CDR2 YFSETQ. The CDR3 loop spans 13 amino acids. The CDR3 region has the DNA TGCGCCAGCAGCTGGGAAGGTACCGGGGAGCTGCTTTTT. This encodes CASSWEGTGELLF. Filled out from reference TRBV5-1 and TRBJ2-2, the complete variable domain reads KAGVTQTPRYLIKTRGQQVTLSCSPISGHRSVSWYQQTPGQGLQFLFEYFSETQRNKGNFPGRFSGRQFSNSRSEMNVSTLELGDSALYLCASSWEGTGELLFGEGSRLTVL.

The chain employs TRBV2 and TRBJ2-3, with 10 bases that match TRBD2. Germline CDR1 reads SNHLY; CDR2 reads FYNNEI. This CDR3 is 15 amino acids long. After removal of 5 bases from V and 2 bases from J, the junction contained 4 bases not matched to a gene. CDR3 residues: CASSQGLADTDTQYF. The CDR3 nucleotides read TGTGCCAGCAGTCAAGGACTAGCGGACACAGATACGCAGTATTTT.